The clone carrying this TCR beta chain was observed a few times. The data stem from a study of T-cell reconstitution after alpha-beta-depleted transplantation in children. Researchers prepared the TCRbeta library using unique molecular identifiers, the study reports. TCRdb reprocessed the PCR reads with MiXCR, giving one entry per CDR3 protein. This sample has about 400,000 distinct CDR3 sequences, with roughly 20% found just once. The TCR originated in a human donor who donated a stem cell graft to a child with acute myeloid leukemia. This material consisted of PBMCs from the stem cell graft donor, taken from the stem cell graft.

CDR3 protein: CASPSGGAGNEQFF. The CDR3 nucleotides read TGTGCCAGCCCTTCAGGGGGCGCAGGGAATGAGCAGTTCTTC. V usage is TRBV18 and J usage is TRBJ2-1; TRBD1 matches at 8 bases. After removal of 8 bases from V and 7 bases from J, the junction contained 10 bases not matched to a gene. Germline CDR1 reads KGHSH; CDR2 reads LQKENI. This CDR3 has 14 residues. The full variable domain, with the rest looked up from reference TRBV18 and TRBJ2-1, is NAGVMQNPRHLVRRRGQEARLRCSPMKGHSHVYWYRQLPEEGLKFMVYLQKENIIDESGMPKERFSAEFPKEGPSILRIQQVVRGDSAAYFCASPSGGAGNEQFFGPGTRLTVL.